These T cell receptor beta chains were read from a single sample in a study of T cell responses to AZD1222 COVID-19 vaccine. The method was immunoSEQ multiplex PCR; TCRdb's version includes in-frame clones alone and lacks a portion of them. Of approximately 180,000 clones in the sample, around 90% are singletons; the top ten hold 2% to 3%. This material consisted of peripheral blood, taken on day 0 of AZD1222 vaccination. The receptors shown here come from an adult in good health. The CDR3 runs from the conserved cysteine through the conserved F or W. D genes are given only for firm matches. Part of the rows lack a size; the others show once, few, many or a class for expanded clones.

TRBV5-6,TRBJ1-4,-,-,CASSPVSGGGKLFF,TGTGCCAGCAGCCCGGTAAGCGGGGGCGGAAAACTGTTTTTT
TRBV7-2,TRBJ2-7,TRBD2,-,CASSVTSASYEQYF,TGTGCCAGCAGCGTGACTAGCGCATCCTACGAGCAGTACTTC
TRBV10-3,TRBJ1-2,TRBD1,-,CAISPTGGAGNNGYTF,TGTGCCATCAGTCCAACAGGGGGCGCTGGAAATAATGGCTACACCTTC
TRBV30,TRBJ1-3,-,-,CAWYRGAGNTIYF,TGTGCCTGGTACCGGGGGGCCGGAAACACCATATATTTT
TRBV18,TRBJ2-7,TRBD1,-,CASSPDRFSEQYF,TGTGCCAGCTCACCGGACAGGTTTTCCGAGCAGTACTTC
TRBV5-1,TRBJ2-7,-,-,CATKGDSYEQYF,TGCGCCACAAAGGGGGATTCCTACGAGCAGTACTTC
TRBV18,TRBJ2-1,TRBD2,-,CASSPTGELAREQFF,TGTGCCAGCTCACCAACGGGGGAACTAGCGAGGGAGCAGTTCTTC
TRBV7-9,TRBJ2-5,-,once,CASSLVIGGPGGVETQYF,TGTGCCAGCAGCTTAGTGATCGGGGGGCCAGGGGGCGTGGAGACCCAGTACTTC
TRBV7-9,TRBJ1-2,-,few,CASSFTGGEGYTF,TGTGCCAGCAGCTTCACAGGCGGGGAGGGCTACACCTTC
TRBV6-5,TRBJ2-7,TRBD1,-,CASSYQGAGEQYF,TGTGCCAGCAGTTACCAGGGGGCGGGAGAGCAGTACTTC
TRBV5-1,TRBJ2-7,-,-,CASSFERSYEQYF,TGCGCCAGCAGCTTTGAACGGTCCTACGAGCAGTACTTC
TRBV5-4,TRBJ2-3,TRBD2,-,CASSLGGRSTDTQYF,TGTGCCAGCAGCTTGGGCGGGAGGTCGACAGATACGCAGTATTTT
TRBV4-2,TRBJ2-1,-,-,CASSQDLRREQFF,TGTGCCAGCAGCCAAGATCTTCGCAGAGAGCAGTTCTTC
TRBV6-5,TRBJ1-4,-,-,CASNKWGEKLFF,TGTGCCAGCAACAAGTGGGGTGAAAAACTGTTTTTT
TRBV5-1,TRBJ2-7,-,-,CASSSDGARAVEQYF,TGCGCCAGCAGCTCAGACGGAGCTCGGGCGGTGGAGCAGTACTTC
TRBV7-9,TRBJ1-1,-,-,CASSLDPGQGSTEAFF,TGTGCCAGCAGCTTAGATCCCGGGCAGGGAAGCACTGAAGCTTTCTTT
TRBV7-2,TRBJ1-1,-,-,CASSFPGGDLVNTEAFF,TGTGCCAGCAGCTTCCCGGGGGGGGACCTTGTGAACACTGAAGCTTTCTTT
TRBV29-1,TRBJ2-1,TRBD2,-,CSVEGYSSGRTKNEQFF,TGCAGCGTTGAAGGATACTCTAGCGGGAGGACTAAGAATGAGCAGTTCTTC
TRBV18,TRBJ2-2,-,few,CASSPTPWTVGNTGELFF,TGTGCCAGCTCACCAACGCCCTGGACGGTAGGGAACACCGGGGAGCTGTTTTTT
TRBV30,TRBJ1-3,TRBD1,once,CAWSKTGGHTIYF,TGTGCCTGGAGTAAGACAGGGGGCCACACCATATATTTT
TRBV7-6,TRBJ1-2,-,-,CASSPQGRGLYGYTF,TGTGCCAGCAGCCCACAGGGACGCGGACTCTATGGCTACACCTTC
TRBV2,TRBJ2-7,-,-,CASSHKGYEQYF,TGTGCCAGCAGTCACAAGGGTTACGAGCAGTACTTC
TRBV5-4,TRBJ1-1,-,-,CASSFLTEDTEAFF,TGTGCCAGCAGCTTCCTAACAGAGGACACTGAAGCTTTCTTT
TRBV10-2,TRBJ2-7,TRBD1,-,CASSEGRPGGQYF,TGCGCCAGCAGTGAAGGGCGCCCAGGGGGGCAGTACTTC
TRBV18,TRBJ2-7,-,-,CASSGSYEQYF,TGTGCCAGCTCAGGGTCCTACGAGCAGTACTTC
TRBV5-4,TRBJ2-2,-,-,CASSLGSGNTGELFF,TGTGCCAGCAGCTTGGGTAGCGGGAACACCGGGGAGCTGTTTTTT
TRBV7-9,TRBJ2-1,-,-,CASSLASGKYNEQFF,TGTGCCAGCAGCTTAGCTAGCGGAAAATACAATGAGCAGTTCTTC
TRBV28,TRBJ1-1,-,few,CASSLAGNTEAFF,TGTGCCAGCAGTTTAGCAGGGAACACTGAAGCTTTCTTT
TRBV15,TRBJ2-2,TRBD1,-,CATSREGQGFTGELFF,TGTGCCACCAGCAGAGAGGGACAGGGATTCACCGGGGAGCTGTTTTTT
TRBV3-1/TRBV3-2,TRBJ1-2,-,-,CASSQTSVGYGYTF,TGTGCCAGCAGCCAAACCAGCGTCGGCTATGGCTACACCTTC
TRBV4-1,TRBJ2-1,-,-,CASSQVNEQFF,TGCGCCAGCAGCCAAGTTAATGAGCAGTTCTTC
TRBV5-1,TRBJ2-7,TRBD1,once,CASSIFRDRAREQYF,TGCGCCAGCAGCATCTTCCGGGACAGGGCACGCGAGCAGTACTTC
TRBV18,TRBJ1-1,-,few,CASSPPPRNTEAFF,TGTGCCAGCTCACCACCGCCAAGAAACACTGAAGCTTTCTTT
TRBV3-1/TRBV3-2,TRBJ1-2,TRBD1,-,CASSQTGTASSYTF,TGTGCCAGCAGCCAAACCGGGACAGCCTCCAGCTACACCTTC
TRBV9,TRBJ2-7,TRBD2,-,CASSVESGRSDEQYF,TGTGCCAGCAGCGTAGAAAGCGGGAGATCCGACGAGCAGTACTTC